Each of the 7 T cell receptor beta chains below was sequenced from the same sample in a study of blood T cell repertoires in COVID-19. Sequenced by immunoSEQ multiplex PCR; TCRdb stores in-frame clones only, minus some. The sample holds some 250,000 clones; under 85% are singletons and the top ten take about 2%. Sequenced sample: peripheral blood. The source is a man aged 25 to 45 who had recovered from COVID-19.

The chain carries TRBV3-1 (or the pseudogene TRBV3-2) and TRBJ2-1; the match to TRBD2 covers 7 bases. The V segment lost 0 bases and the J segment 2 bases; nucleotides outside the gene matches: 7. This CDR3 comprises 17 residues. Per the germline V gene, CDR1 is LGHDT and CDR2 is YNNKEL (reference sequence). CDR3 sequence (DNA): TGTGCCAGCAGCCAAGACATCGGACTAGGGACCTACAATGAGCAGTTCTTC. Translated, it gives CASSQDIGLGTYNEQFF.

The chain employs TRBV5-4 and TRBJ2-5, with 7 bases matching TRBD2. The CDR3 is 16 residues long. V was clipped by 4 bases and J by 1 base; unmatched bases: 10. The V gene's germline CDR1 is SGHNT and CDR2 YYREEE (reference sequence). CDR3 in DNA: TGTGCCAGCAGCCTAGCCCCACTAGCGCTCCAAGAGACCCAGTACTTC. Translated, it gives CASSLAPLALQETQYF.

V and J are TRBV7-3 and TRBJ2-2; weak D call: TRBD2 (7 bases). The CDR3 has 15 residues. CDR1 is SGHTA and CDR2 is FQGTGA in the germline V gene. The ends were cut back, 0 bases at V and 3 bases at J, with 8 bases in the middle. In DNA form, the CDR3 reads TGTGCCAGCAGCTTAACGCGGGGGCACACCGGGGAGCTGTTTTTT. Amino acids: CASSLTRGHTGELFF.

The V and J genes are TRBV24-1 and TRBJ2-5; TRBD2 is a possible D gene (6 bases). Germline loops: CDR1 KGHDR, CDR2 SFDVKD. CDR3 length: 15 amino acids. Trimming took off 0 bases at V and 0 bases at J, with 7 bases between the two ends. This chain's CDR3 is CATSDLASDQETQYF. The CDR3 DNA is TGTGCCACCAGTGATTTGGCTAGCGACCAAGAGACCCAGTACTTC.

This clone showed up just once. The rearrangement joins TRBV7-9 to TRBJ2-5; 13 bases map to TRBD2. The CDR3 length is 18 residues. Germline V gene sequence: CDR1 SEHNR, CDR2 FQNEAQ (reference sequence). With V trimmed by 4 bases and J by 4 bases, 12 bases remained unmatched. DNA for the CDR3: TGTGCCAGCAGCTCAACTAGCGGGGGGGCCGTCAGGGGAGAGACCCAGTACTTC. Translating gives CASSSTSGGAVRGETQYF. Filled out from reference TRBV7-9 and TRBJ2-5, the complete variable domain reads DTGVSQNPRHKITKRGQNVTFRCDPISEHNRLYWYRQTLGQGPEFLTYFQNEAQLEKSRLLSDRFSAERPKGSFSTLEIQRTEQGDSAMYLCASSSTSGGAVRGETQYFGPGTRLLVL.

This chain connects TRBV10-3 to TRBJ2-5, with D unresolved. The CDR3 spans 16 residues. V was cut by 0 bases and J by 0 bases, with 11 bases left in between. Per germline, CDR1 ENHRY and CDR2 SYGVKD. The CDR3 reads CAISESMAEYQETQYF. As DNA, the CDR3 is TGTGCCATCAGTGAGTCGATGGCGGAGTACCAAGAGACCCAGTACTTC.

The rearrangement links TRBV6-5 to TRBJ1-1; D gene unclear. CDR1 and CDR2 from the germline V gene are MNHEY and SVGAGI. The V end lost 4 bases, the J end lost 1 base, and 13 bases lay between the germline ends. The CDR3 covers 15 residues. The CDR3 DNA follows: TGTGCCAGCAGTTCCCTCGCCGGGGAGAACACTGAAGCTTTCTTT. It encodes CASSSLAGENTEAFF.